A selection of T cell receptor beta chains follows, all from one sample in a study of blood T cell repertoires in COVID-19. TCRdb's copy holds only in-frame clones and misses some; the assay was immunoSEQ multiplex PCR. The repertoire holds a few hundred thousand clones, with around four fifths as singletons. The sequencing input was peripheral blood. These TCRs come from a woman between 65 and 79 years old with COVID-19, enrolled during active disease. Both conserved end residues are part of each CDR3. Clone size is shown for a subset of rows, as once, few, many or a class of expanded clone.

TRBJ2-1 | TRBV7-6 | few | CASSRTYIAGGKSNEQFF
TRBJ2-7 | TRBV11-2 | - | CASSLLPGLYEQYF
TRBJ2-7 | TRBV4-3 | - | CASSQDAAYEQYF
TRBJ2-1 | TRBV28 | - | CASSSQKAGGYNEQFF
TRBJ2-2 | TRBV3-1/TRBV3-2 | - | CASSLLVGGRAVGELFF
TRBJ2-2 | TRBV6-6 | - | CASRGSGTGSTGELFF
TRBJ1-5 | TRBV12-3/TRBV12-4 | - | CASSLEGNRPQHF
TRBJ1-3 | TRBV3-1/TRBV3-2 | - | CASSMGGENTIYF
TRBJ1-2 | TRBV28 | few | CASSFLGAILGYTF
TRBJ1-3 | TRBV18 | - | CASSPLTGGGNTIYF
TRBJ2-1 | TRBV5-1 | - | CASSLYAGVENEQFF
TRBJ2-3 | TRBV24-1 | - | CATGETSGAPDTQYF
TRBJ1-1 | TRBV7-8 | - | CASSLDLGQGAGRAFF
TRBJ2-3 | TRBV6-1 | - | CASSETLTGGNTDTQYF
TRBJ1-1 | TRBV30 | once | CAWSQLAGGAEAFF
TRBJ1-1 | TRBV28 | - | CASSLRVRSGTEAFF
TRBJ1-2 | TRBV25-1 | few | CASSESGQGYSYGYTF
TRBJ1-2 | TRBV7-2 | - | CASSSRDRVTYGYTF
TRBJ1-2 | TRBV11-2 | - | CASRPVRDRGQVRGYTF
TRBJ2-3 | TRBV6-5 | - | CASRSYRGRDDTQYF
TRBJ1-5 | TRBV3-1/TRBV3-2 | - | CASSKQGVGNQPQHF
TRBJ2-5 | TRBV9 | - | CASSVGRQDQETQYF
TRBJ1-5 | TRBV28 | - | CASSSPGTGGAQPQHF
TRBJ2-7 | TRBV28 | - | CASSPSGKSYEQYF
TRBJ2-3 | TRBV5-1 | - | CASSFGGQNTDTQYF
TRBJ1-2 | TRBV2 | few | CASRMGQAYGYTF
TRBJ1-3 | TRBV5-4 | - | CASSLQGSGNTIYF
TRBJ1-1 | TRBV2 | - | CASSGGGTEAFF